In its sample, the clone carrying this T cell receptor beta chain was seen once. These data originate in a study of T cell responses to AZD1222 COVID-19 vaccine. Germline values: CDR1 SGHRS, CDR2 YFSETQ. This CDR3 contains 15 residues. V shed 5 bases, J shed 4 bases, and the junction held 10 bases outside the gene matches. Profiling relied on immunoSEQ multiplex PCR, and the TCRdb table lists in-frame clones only, not all of them. The sample consists of about 140,000 clones, roughly 92% of them appearing once. This sequence was found in an adult who received the AZD1222 COVID-19 vaccine. The sample in question was peripheral blood, obtained 28 days after the second AZD1222 dose. The rearrangement joins TRBV5-1 to TRBJ2-7, with 9 bases aligning to TRBD1. The CDR3 sequence is CASSFGQGYSYEQYF. For the CDR3, the DNA is TGCGCCAGCAGTTTTGGACAGGGGTATAGTTACGAGCAGTACTTC. Using reference TRBV5-1 and TRBJ2-7 for the parts outside the CDR3, the full variable domain is KAGVTQTPRYLIKTRGQQVTLSCSPISGHRSVSWYQQTPGQGLQFLFEYFSETQRNKGNFPGRFSGRQFSNSRSEMNVSTLELGDSALYLCASSFGQGYSYEQYFGPGTRLTVT.